The present T cell receptor beta chain was sequenced within a study of T cells of healthy individuals. TCRdb reprocessed the 5' RACE reads via MiXCR and lists one record per CDR3 protein. The data contain 60,000 to 70,000 distinct CDR3 sequences, roughly 16% of them singletons. This clonotype was seen only a few times. The V and J ends lost 5 bases and 5 bases respectively, with 16 bases between them. Looked up from germline, CDR1 is LNHDA and CDR2 is SQIVND (reference sequence). The CDR3 loop spans 15 amino acids. This clonotype was sampled from a human donor in good health. This chain uses TRBV19 with TRBJ1-5, with a possible D match to TRBD1 (5 bases). The CDR3 nucleotides are TGTGCCAGTAGTGCTCGGGGGGTTCTACATCAGCCCCAGCATTTT. Amino acids: CASSARGVLHQPQHF.